Below, 13 T cell receptor beta chains from the same sample are listed, as sequenced in a study of blood T cell repertoires in COVID-19. The protocol was immunoSEQ multiplex PCR, while the TCRdb copy is restricted to in-frame clones and leaves out a portion. The sample contains approximately 100,000 clones, approximately 81% of which appear only once. Sequencing input: peripheral blood. These TCRs come from a woman between 65 and 79 years old with active or convalescent COVID-19.

This sequence joins TRBV18 and TRBJ2-7, with D perhaps matching TRBD2 (6 bases). CDR3 length: 16 amino acids. Trimming left V 5 bases short and J 1 base short, with 18 bases between. Germline V CDR1 and CDR2: KGHSH, LQKENI. This CDR3 is CASSYTGTQPSYEQYF. Written as DNA, the CDR3 is TGTGCCAGCTCATACACCGGGACTCAACCTTCCTACGAGCAGTACTTC.

The chain combines TRBV7-9 with TRBJ2-5; D gene unclear. The CDR3 length is 14 residues. CDR1 and CDR2 from the germline V gene are SEHNR and FQNEAQ (reference sequence). V lost 1 base, J lost 3 bases, and 9 bases lay in between. CDR3 coding DNA: TGTGCCAGCAGCTTAGGAATCGGTAAAGAGACCCAGTACTTC. Protein product: CASSLGIGKETQYF.

The chain carries TRBV5-1 and TRBJ2-1, with 7 bases matching TRBD1. This CDR3 region has 13 residues. Trimming at V came to 4 bases and at J to 7 bases, leaving 5 bases not matched to a gene. The germline V gene encodes CDR1 SGHRS and CDR2 YFSETQ. The CDR3 spells CASSGQVVNEQFF. CDR3 DNA: TGCGCCAGCAGCGGACAGGTGGTGAATGAGCAGTTCTTC.

The rearrangement joins TRBV28 to TRBJ2-7, with 7 bases that match TRBD1. The CDR3 runs to 12 residues. Per the germline V gene, CDR1 is MDHEN and CDR2 is SYDVKM. V lost 10 bases to trimming and J lost 5 bases; unmatched junction nucleotides: 8. CDR3: CATSDRLNEQYF. CDR3 bases: TGTGCCACTTCGGACAGGTTGAACGAGCAGTACTTC.

This chain joins TRBV5-1 and TRBJ2-3; D might be TRBD1 (5 bases). The CDR3 spans 14 residues. Trimming removed 5 bases from V and 0 bases from J, with 10 bases in between. The germline gives CDR1 SGHRS, CDR2 YFSETQ. The CDR3 nucleotides are TGCGCCAGCAGACAGGCCCGAAGCACAGATACGCAGTATTTT. As protein: CASRQARSTDTQYF.

This chain joins TRBV2 and TRBJ2-3, with TRBD2 matching over 7 bases. J was trimmed by 4 bases and V by 4 bases; bases with no gene match: 8. CDR1 and CDR2 (germline): SNHLY, FYNNEI. The CDR3 runs to 15 residues. The CDR3 DNA sequence: TGTGCCAGCAGTGCGTCTAGCGGTAACCCAGATACGCAGTATTTT. This codes for CASSASSGNPDTQYF. Looking up the rest from reference TRBV2 and TRBJ2-3 gives the full variable domain: EPEVTQTPSHQVTQMGQEVILRCVPISNHLYFYWYRQILGQKVEFLVSFYNNEISEKSEIFDDQFSVERPDGSNFTLKIRSTKLEDSAMYFCASSASSGNPDTQYFGPGTRLTVL.

The V gene is TRBV5-5, the J gene TRBJ2-7; D unresolved. Germline V gene data show CDR1 as SGHKS and CDR2 as YYEKEE (reference sequence). V dropped 2 bases and J dropped 3 bases, with 12 bases sitting between them. This CDR3 is 14 amino acids long. In DNA form, the CDR3 reads TGTGCCAGCAGCTTTATGACTCCCCGCTACGAGCAGTACTTC. It encodes CASSFMTPRYEQYF. Combining the CDR3 with reference TRBV5-5 and TRBJ2-7 gives the whole variable domain DAGVTQSPTHLIKTRGQQVTLRCSPISGHKSVSWYQQVLGQGPQFIFQYYEKEERGRGNFPDRFSARQFPNYSSELNVNALLLGDSALYLCASSFMTPRYEQYFGPGTRLTVT.

This clone occurred once. V gene TRBV20-1 combines with J gene TRBJ2-1; D uncertain. The CDR3 sequence is 10 residues long. Germline V gene lookup returns CDR1 DFQATT and CDR2 SNEGSKA (reference sequence). Trimming stripped 5 bases from V and 5 bases from J, with 4 bases between. This chain's CDR3 is CSASDNEQFF. The CDR3 DNA is TGCAGTGCTTCAGACAATGAGCAGTTCTTC.

The V gene is TRBV5-1, the J gene TRBJ2-3; TRBD2 might be the D (6 bases). Germline values: CDR1 SGHRS, CDR2 YFSETQ. The CDR3 has 17 amino acids. The V and J ends lost 0 bases and 0 bases respectively, with 14 bases between them. The CDR3, as DNA: TGCGCCAGCAGCTTGGGGCGGAGCGGGCGAAGCACAGATACGCAGTATTTT. Its translation: CASSLGRSGRSTDTQYF.

The V and J genes are TRBV28 and TRBJ2-7, with 8 nucleotides matching TRBD1. J was trimmed by 8 bases and V by 6 bases; bases with no gene match: 18. Germline V gene sequence: CDR1 MDHEN, CDR2 SYDVKM. The CDR3 runs 16 residues. CDR3 DNA: TGTGCCAGCAGCTCCGGTACAGGGGGAGCAGATAATCAGCAGTACTTC. It is translated as CASSSGTGGADNQQYF.

CDR3 residues: CASSLEGGYGYTF. The CDR3 nucleotides read TGTGCCAGCAGTTTAGAGGGAGGCTATGGCTACACCTTC. The chain employs TRBV12-3 or TRBV12-4 and TRBJ1-2; D remains ambiguous. V gave up 1 base and J gave up 4 bases, with 7 bases separating them. The CDR3 length is 13 residues.

The rearrangement uses TRBV11-2 and TRBJ1-5, with D perhaps matching TRBD1 (5 bases). Trimming took 2 bases from V and 0 from J, leaving 8 bases between them. Germline CDR1 and CDR2: SGHAT and FQNNGV. CDR3 length: 15 amino acids. The DNA for the CDR3 is TGTGCCAGCAGCTTAAGGGGTTATAGCAATCAGCCCCAGCATTTT. Protein product: CASSLRGYSNQPQHF.

The V and J genes are TRBV2 and TRBJ2-7; D may be TRBD2 (5 bases). V dropped 3 bases and J dropped 6 bases, with 9 bases sitting between them. Germline lookup yields CDR1 SNHLY and CDR2 FYNNEI. The CDR3 runs 12 residues. DNA of the CDR3: TGTGCCAGCAGTGATACTAGTCGCGAGCAGTACTTC. This sequence encodes CASSDTSREQYF.